The 3 T cell receptor beta chains listed next were all sequenced from one sample in a study of blood T cell repertoires in COVID-19 (dated by TCRdb to 2019 to 2021). The library was obtained by the immunoSEQ multiplex PCR assay. The clones in this table, taken by TCRdb from immuneACCESS, are in-frame only. Not every clone is retained; where verified, under half of the shortfall comes from an unresolved V gene, and the cause of the rest is unknown. Recorded for this sample are hundreds of thousands of clones; about 90% of them occurred a single time. The ten largest clones represent approximately 1% of the sample. Sequencing used PBMCs or T cells enriched from blood (not recorded which). All receptors derive from a young woman who had recovered from COVID-19.

This clone was seen only a few times. The CDR3 nucleotides are TGTGCCAGCTCACCTGTGCCCAGTAATGAAAAACTGTTTTTT. Translation gives CASSPVPSNEKLFF. V usage is TRBV18 and J usage is TRBJ1-4; no firm D call. This CDR3 comprises 14 residues. V was cut by 3 bases and J by 4 bases, with 9 bases left in between. Germline CDR1 KGHSH, CDR2 LQKENI.

CDR3 region: CASSPGLVGANVLTF. For the CDR3, the DNA is TGTGCCAGCTCACCGGGACTAGTTGGGGCCAACGTCCTGACTTTC. The chain uses TRBV18 and TRBJ2-6; 8 nucleotides agree with TRBD2. Germline CDR1 and CDR2: KGHSH and LQKENI. The CDR3 sequence is 15 residues long. V was pared by 3 bases and J by 3 bases, with 1 base of the junction left unmatched.

This sequence joins TRBV27 and TRBJ2-3; 11 nucleotides align to TRBD2. Germline V lookup: CDR1 MNHEY, CDR2 SMNVEV (reference sequence). The CDR3 runs to 18 residues. Trimming at V came to 5 bases and at J to 2 bases, leaving 12 bases not matched to a gene. The CDR3 sequence is CASSPYPSLAGVTDTQYF. CDR3 nucleotide sequence: TGTGCCAGCAGTCCCTATCCATCACTAGCGGGGGTCACAGATACGCAGTATTTT.